These 13 T cell receptor beta chains were all obtained from the same sample, sequenced in a study of T cell responses to AZD1222 COVID-19 vaccine. Profiling relied on immunoSEQ multiplex PCR, and the TCRdb table lists in-frame clones only, not all of them. Among 65,000 to 85,000 clones listed, about 85% were seen once. The material was peripheral blood, obtained on day 0 of AZD1222 vaccination. Every receptor here comes from an adult in good health.

This sequence joins TRBV18 and TRBJ1-3; TRBD1 is a possible D gene (5 bases). The CDR3 runs to 14 residues. The ends were cut back, 3 bases at V and 0 bases at J, with 6 bases in the middle. CDR1 KGHSH and CDR2 LQKENI come from the germline V gene. CDR3 loop: CASSPRDSGNTIYF. The DNA for the CDR3 is TGTGCCAGCTCACCCAGGGACTCTGGAAACACCATATATTTT.

V is TRBV28 and J is TRBJ1-5; D is uncertain. This CDR3 has 17 amino acids. Between the trimmed V and J ends, which lost 6 bases and 5 bases, there was a span of 23 bases. The germline CDR1 and CDR2 sequences are MDHEN and SYDVKM. The CDR3 DNA follows: TGTGCCAGCAGGAAACTAGAACCCAGGTCGGGCGATCAGCCCCAGCATTTT. Protein product: CASRKLEPRSGDQPQHF. The entire variable domain, with the rest obtained from reference TRBV28 and TRBJ1-5, is as follows: DVKVTQSSRYLVKRTGEKVFLECVQDMDHENMFWYRQDPGLGLRLIYFSYDVKMKEKGDIPEGYSVSREKKERFSLILESASTNQTSMYLCASRKLEPRSGDQPQHFGDGTRLSIL.

This sequence joins TRBV7-9 and TRBJ1-5, with TRBD1 as a possible D gene (6 bases). The V gene lost 1 base and the J gene lost 3 bases, with 13 bases spanning the gap. Germline assignment: CDR1 SEHNR and CDR2 FQNEAQ (reference sequence). The CDR3 length is 16 residues. The CDR3 bases are TGTGCCAGCAGCTTAGTCGGGGGGCTGAACAATCAGCCCCAGCATTTT. It yields the protein CASSLVGGLNNQPQHF. Based on the CDR3 plus reference TRBV7-9 and TRBJ1-5, the full variable domain is DTGVSQNPRHKITKRGQNVTFRCDPISEHNRLYWYRQTLGQGPEFLTYFQNEAQLEKSRLLSDRFSAERPKGSFSTLEIQRTEQGDSAMYLCASSLVGGLNNQPQHFGDGTRLSIL.

This chain links TRBV5-4 with TRBJ1-1, with D perhaps matching TRBD1 (5 bases). There are 16 residues in the CDR3. V was trimmed by 0 bases and J by 0 bases, leaving 12 bases between them. Germline-derived CDR1 and CDR2 are SGHNT and YYREEE (reference sequence). The CDR3 protein is CASSLASGGLNTEAFF. The CDR3 nucleotides read TGTGCCAGCAGCTTGGCGTCGGGGGGACTGAACACTGAAGCTTTCTTT. Full variable domain (outside the CDR3, taken from reference TRBV5-4 and TRBJ1-1): ETGVTQSPTHLIKTRGQQVTLRCSSQSGHNTVSWYQQALGQGPQFIFQYYREEENGRGNFPPRFSGLQFPNYSSELNVNALELDDSALYLCASSLASGGLNTEAFFGQGTRLTVV.

V is TRBV2 and J is TRBJ1-6; unclear D gene. The V end lost 6 bases, the J end lost 6 bases, and 9 bases lay between the germline ends. Germline assignment: CDR1 SNHLY and CDR2 FYNNEI. The CDR3 totals 13 residues. The CDR3 protein is CASRADTNSPLHF. The CDR3 DNA is TGTGCCAGCAGGGCAGACACTAATTCACCCCTCCACTTT.

The chain uses TRBV4-2 and TRBJ2-4; D not resolved. This CDR3 comprises 14 residues. Trimming took 0 bases from V and 0 from J, leaving 3 bases between them. Germline lookup yields CDR1 LGHNA and CDR2 YNFKEQ. This CDR3 reads CASSQDLAKNIQYF. CDR3 nucleotide sequence: TGTGCCAGCAGCCAAGACCTAGCCAAAAACATTCAGTACTTC.

V and J are TRBV4-3 and TRBJ1-2; no firm D call. The CDR3 has 14 residues. CDR1 and CDR2 from the germline V gene are LGHNA and YSLEER. V lost 4 bases and J 4 bases, leaving 13 bases between the germline ends. In nucleotides, the CDR3 is TGCGCCAGCAGCCGGGGTACCACCTCCTATGGCTACACCTTC. This translates into CASSRGTTSYGYTF.

This clone showed up just a few times. J is TRBJ2-5 and V is TRBV5-1, with D possibly matching TRBD1 (7 bases). Deletions cut 9 bases from V and 4 bases from J, with 25 bases between. The CDR3 covers 16 residues. Germline V gives CDR1 SGHRS, CDR2 YFSETQ. DNA of the CDR3: TGCGCCACCTCAGGGGGGCAGCTTAGGATTGGAGAGACCCAGTACTTC. Translated: CATSGGQLRIGETQYF.

This clone was seen just once. Written as DNA, the CDR3 is TGTGCCAGCAGTCCCTCTGGGGACGGGTTGGCAGATACGCAGTATTTT. Translating gives CASSPSGDGLADTQYF. The chain is built from TRBV7-8 and TRBJ2-3; possibly TRBD1 or TRBD2 for D (5 bases each). This CDR3 comprises 16 residues. V was trimmed by 6 bases and J by 4 bases, leaving 20 bases between them. Looked up from germline, CDR1 is SGHVS and CDR2 is FQNEAQ.

This sequence joins TRBV4-3 and TRBJ2-2; D is unclear. CDR1 is LGHNA and CDR2 is YSLEER in the germline V gene. V lost 6 bases to trimming and J lost 7 bases, with 12 bases between them. This CDR3 comprises 13 residues. For the CDR3, the DNA is TGCGCCAGCAGTCCTGATCTGGTCGGGGAGCTGTTTTTT. Amino acids: CASSPDLVGELFF.

The table lists this clone with a few counts. The chain carries TRBV6-2 or TRBV6-3 and TRBJ2-7; 11 bases match TRBD1. The V gene end was trimmed by 6 bases and the J gene end by 2 bases; junction bases not matched to a gene: 6. The CDR3 is 15 amino acids. Germline assignment: CDR1 MNHEY and CDR2 SVGEGT. The DNA for the CDR3 is TGTGCCAGCAGCTCACCGGGACAGGGGGCCTACGAGCAGTACTTC. Protein product: CASSSPGQGAYEQYF.

This chain uses TRBV25-1 with TRBJ1-6; 7 nucleotides line up with TRBD1. The V segment lost 6 bases and the J segment 8 bases; nucleotides outside the gene matches: 4. The length of the CDR3 is 13 residues. Per germline, CDR1 MGHDK and CDR2 SYGVNS. CDR3 protein: CASRRGTDSPLHF. CDR3 bases: TGTGCCAGCAGGAGAGGGACAGATTCACCCCTCCACTTT. The full variable domain, its missing parts supplied by reference TRBV25-1 and TRBJ1-6, is EADIYQTPRYLVIGTGKKITLECSQTMGHDKMYWYQQDPGMELHLIHYSYGVNSTEKGDLSSESTVSRIRTEHFPLTLESARPSHTSQYLCASRRGTDSPLHFGNGTRLTVT.

This clone was seen a single time. CDR3 amino acids: CASSLDRDREYTEAFF. CDR3 coding DNA: TGTGCCAGCAGTTTGGATCGGGACAGGGAATACACTGAAGCTTTCTTT. The rearrangement joins TRBV28 to TRBJ1-1, with 9 nucleotides matching TRBD1. The CDR3 covers 16 residues. The germline CDR1 and CDR2 sequences are MDHEN and SYDVKM. Germline trimming cut 3 bases from V and 3 bases from J; bases unmatched to any gene: 8.